This passage covers 27 T cell receptor beta chains from one sample sequenced in a study of blood T cells in healthy people across ages. Primers used in a second PCR of about 7 to 12 cycles were a sample-barcoded 5' primer and a J-beta primer mix. MiXCR was run by TCRdb on the 5' RACE reads, yielding one entry per CDR3 protein. The sample gives roughly 1,000,000 distinct CDR3 sequences, 25% of which show up once; approximately 0.7% is in the top ten. This sample also belongs to another study, concerning T cells of mothers and their children.

Input material: blood. Receptor source: a girl aged 2-9 years in good health.

The table lists this clonotype with a few counts. At one end the junction does not follow the germline gene, possibly because of a read error. This chain uses TRBV20-1 with TRBJ2-5; D is unclear. Per the germline V gene, CDR1 is DFQATT and CDR2 is SNEGSKA (reference sequence). The CDR3 has 12 amino acids. DNA of the CDR3: TGCAGTGCCAGAGTTCCCGCGGAGACCCAGTACTTC. Translation gives CSARVPAETQYF.

The V and J genes are TRBV9 and TRBJ2-7; 7 bases are shared with TRBD1. This CDR3 comprises 12 residues. J lost 6 bases, V lost 7 bases, and 7 bases had no gene match. Germline-derived CDR1 and CDR2 are SGDLS and YYNGEE. CDR3 in amino acids: CASGTDLAEQYF. Written as DNA, the CDR3 is TGTGCCAGCGGGACAGACCTCGCCGAGCAGTACTTC.

This clonotype came up a few times. The CDR3 reads CASSFEGDYNEQFF. The CDR3 nucleotides read TGTGCCAGCAGTTTTGAGGGGGACTACAATGAGCAGTTCTTC. The V call is TRBV12-3 or TRBV12-4, the J call TRBJ2-1; TRBD1 is a possible D gene (6 bases). This CDR3 contains 14 residues. With 3 bases removed from V and 3 bases from J, the gap between germline ends came to 9 bases.

The chain uses TRBV28 and TRBJ2-7; 10 nucleotides match TRBD1. The CDR3 consists of 18 residues. With 5 bases clipped from V and 6 bases from J, the junction kept 19 bases outside the gene matches. Germline assignment: CDR1 MDHEN and CDR2 SYDVKM. CDR3 sequence: CASSPFFTDRGGFSEQYF. The CDR3 DNA reads TGTGCCAGCAGTCCCTTCTTTACGGACAGGGGGGGCTTCAGCGAGCAGTACTTC.

This clonotype was detected only a few times. V and J are TRBV12-3 or TRBV12-4 and TRBJ1-2; D call uncertain. The ends were cut back, 6 bases at V and 4 bases at J, with 18 bases in the middle. The CDR3 spans 15 residues. The CDR3 reads CASSYPKAGLYGYTF. CDR3 nucleotide sequence: TGTGCCAGCAGCTACCCAAAGGCCGGTCTCTATGGCTACACCTTC.

This clonotype was seen more than once but under ten times. The chain uses TRBV6-1 and TRBJ2-1; weak D call: TRBD2 (6 bases). This CDR3 contains 14 residues. The V gene's germline CDR1 is MNHNS and CDR2 SASEGT. The V end lost 6 bases, the J end lost 10 bases, and 19 bases lay between the germline ends. CDR3 in DNA: TGTGCCAGCAGGGAGGGAGCCCCGGCACAAGAGCAGTTCTTC. Protein sequence: CASREGAPAQEQFF.

This clonotype was recorded a few times. This rearrangement joins TRBV24-1 to TRBJ2-1, with TRBD1 matching over 8 bases. The CDR3 has 16 amino acids. The junction had 6 bases not matched to a gene; V was cut back by 2 bases and J by 4 bases. The germline V gene encodes CDR1 KGHDR and CDR2 SFDVKD. Here the CDR3 DNA reads TGTGCCACCAGTGATTCCCACAGGGGGAATTACAATGAGCAGTTCTTC. It codes for CATSDSHRGNYNEQFF.

V gene TRBV2 combines with J gene TRBJ2-6; no clear D gene. V was cut by 5 bases and J by 4 bases, with 12 bases left in between. Germline CDR1 is SNHLY and CDR2 is FYNNEI. CDR3 length: 15 amino acids. The CDR3, as DNA: TGTGCCAGCAGTCCCCAGGACCCGGGGGCCAACGTCCTGACTTTC. It translates to CASSPQDPGANVLTF.

The gene calls are TRBV6-5 and TRBJ1-2; perhaps TRBD1 as D (5 bases). The V gene lost 7 bases and the J gene lost 6 bases, with 21 bases spanning the gap. This CDR3 spans 15 amino acids. Germline V gene lookup returns CDR1 MNHEY and CDR2 SVGAGI. The CDR3 is CASTNTGTLVHGYTF. CDR3 nucleotide sequence: TGTGCCAGCACCAACACCGGGACTCTGGTCCATGGCTACACCTTC.

A few counts support this clonotype. J is TRBJ2-5 and V is TRBV29-1; D perhaps matches TRBD2 (6 bases). Matching the DNA end better, TRBJ2-1 makes the J call doubtful. The germline V gene has CDR1 SQVTM and CDR2 ANQGSEA. The CDR3 is made up of 14 amino acids. CDR3 sequence: CSVVFTGVRNEQFF. As DNA, the CDR3 is TGCAGCGTTGTATTTACGGGGGTAAGGAATGAGCAGTTCTTC.

This clonotype was counted a few times. The chain links TRBV12-3 or TRBV12-4 to TRBJ2-5; D gene unclear. This CDR3 has 15 amino acids. The V end was cut by 7 bases, the J end by 4 bases, with 19 bases between. The CDR3 reads CASTARPPDSETQYF. DNA of the CDR3: TGTGCCAGCACCGCAAGGCCGCCCGATTCAGAGACCCAGTACTTC.

This clonotype occurred once. The chain has TRBV4-1 and TRBJ2-1; TRBD2 matches 7 bases. Germline V CDR1 and CDR2: MGHRA, YSYEKL. V was pared by 0 bases and J by 9 bases, with 11 bases of the junction left unmatched. CDR3 length: 16 amino acids. CDR3: CASSQEVSEGGSEQFF. For the CDR3, the DNA is TGCGCCAGCAGCCAAGAGGTTTCGGAGGGAGGGAGTGAGCAGTTCTTC.

On this clonotype: One end of the junction is discordant with germline, which a read error may explain. The genes are TRBV12-3 or TRBV12-4 and TRBJ2-3, with unresolved D. The CDR3 is 13 residues long. The CDR3 loop is CTSSLGLVSSQYF. In DNA form, the CDR3 reads TGTACCAGCAGTTTGGGTCTAGTGTCTTCGCAGTACTTT.

The V and J genes are TRBV7-2 and TRBJ1-3; no clear D. This CDR3 is 11 amino acids long. Deletions cut 5 bases from V and 8 bases from J, with 7 bases between. Germline-derived CDR1 and CDR2 are SGHTA and FQGNSA. CDR3 amino acids: CASSDIYTIYF. The CDR3 DNA follows: TGTGCCAGCAGCGACATTTACACCATATATTTT.

This clonotype was recorded a few times. The chain carries TRBV5-6 and TRBJ1-4; D remains unclear. This CDR3 contains 15 residues. CDR1 SGHDT and CDR2 YYEEEE come from the germline V gene. V lost 2 bases to trimming and J lost 5 bases, with 13 bases between them. CDR3: CASSFDTGPNEKLFF. The CDR3, as DNA: TGTGCCAGCAGCTTTGATACCGGCCCCAATGAAAAACTGTTTTTT.

This clonotype appeared a few times. This chain connects TRBV20-1 to TRBJ1-5; D not resolved. Between the trimmed V and J ends, which lost 3 bases and 0 bases, there was a span of 6 bases. This CDR3 contains 13 residues. Germline CDR1 is DFQATT and CDR2 is SNEGSKA (reference sequence). For the CDR3, the DNA is TGCAGTGCTAGCAAATATAGCAATCAGCCCCAGCATTTT. Its protein product is CSASKYSNQPQHF.

The V call is TRBV29-1, the J call TRBJ2-5; 7 bases are shared with TRBD2. The germline gives CDR1 SQVTM, CDR2 ANQGSEA. Germline trimming cut 3 bases from V and 5 bases from J; bases unmatched to any gene: 6. CDR3 length equals 13 residues. DNA for the CDR3: TGCAGCGTTGACCTCGGGGGAGGGGAGACCCAGTACTTC. It yields the protein CSVDLGGGETQYF.

This chain connects TRBV5-1 to TRBJ2-5; D is perhaps TRBD2 (5 bases). The germline V gene has CDR1 SGHRS and CDR2 YFSETQ. Trimming stripped 9 bases from V and 2 bases from J, with 14 bases between. This CDR3 spans 13 amino acids. In DNA form, the CDR3 reads TGCGCCACCCGAGTAGCGACTCAAGAGACCCAGTACTTC. Translated: CATRVATQETQYF.

This clonotype was detected once. The V call is TRBV5-1, the J call TRBJ2-7; D possibly corresponds to TRBD2 (7 bases). The CDR3 spans 13 residues. Germline CDR1 SGHRS, CDR2 YFSETQ. Trimming stripped 3 bases from V and 7 bases from J, with 14 bases between. CDR3 region: CASSWAGAGEQYF. The CDR3 DNA is TGCGCCAGCAGCTGGGCGGGGGCGGGTGAGCAGTACTTC.

V usage is TRBV27 and J usage is TRBJ2-5, with D maybe TRBD2 (5 bases). Trimming shortened V by 5 bases and J by 1 base, and 14 bases separated the two germline ends. Germline V lookup: CDR1 MNHEY, CDR2 SMNVEV (reference sequence). The CDR3 extends over 15 amino acids. The CDR3 is CASSLISSIQETQYF. The CDR3 nucleotides are TGTGCCAGCAGTCTAATCTCTAGCATCCAAGAGACCCAGTACTTC.

This clonotype has more than one count but fewer than ten. J is TRBJ2-7 and V is TRBV11-2; 9 positions agree with TRBD1. The CDR3 length is 17 residues. Germline V CDR1 and CDR2: SGHAT, FQNNGV. Trimming cost V 4 bases and J 2 bases; bases outside gene matches: 12. The CDR3 nucleotides are TGTGCCAGCAGCTCGGGCCGCGGGACAGGGAAAACCTACGAGCAGTACTTC. Its translation is CASSSGRGTGKTYEQYF.

This chain joins TRBV7-9 and TRBJ2-5; D gene ambiguous. The J call could be wrong; TRBJ2-1 is a better fit for the DNA end. There are 14 residues in the CDR3. Looked up from germline, CDR1 is SEHNR and CDR2 is FQNEAQ (reference sequence). In DNA form, the CDR3 reads TGTGCCAGCAGCCCCGAGTTGGGCCCCAATGAGCAGTTCTTC. Protein product: CASSPELGPNEQFF.

In this sample, this clonotype turned up a few times. The chain recombines TRBV14 with TRBJ2-2; TRBD1 matches 10 bases. J lost 4 bases, V lost 4 bases, and 6 bases had no gene match. The germline CDR1 and CDR2 sequences are SGHDN and FVKESK. The CDR3 covers 16 residues. The CDR3, as DNA: TGTGCCAGCAGCCCCCCCCGGACAGGGGGCACCGGGGAGCTGTTTTTT. It is translated as CASSPPRTGGTGELFF.

This clonotype was observed a handful of times. The V and J genes are TRBV5-1 and TRBJ2-2; D may be TRBD1 or TRBD2 (5 bases each). CDR1 and CDR2 from the germline V gene are SGHRS and YFSETQ. The CDR3 has 14 residues. Deletions cut 9 bases from V and 0 bases from J, with 12 bases between. The CDR3, as DNA: TGCGCCACCAGGGAGCTGGCGAACACCGGGGAGCTGTTTTTT. Its protein product is CATRELANTGELFF.

This chain links TRBV5-6 with TRBJ2-7; D gene ambiguous. This CDR3 is built from 13 residues. Germline V gene lookup returns CDR1 SGHDT and CDR2 YYEEEE. Trimming pared 0 bases from V and 3 bases from J, leaving 7 bases between. The CDR3 is CASSLVSYYEQYF. CDR3 coding DNA: TGTGCCAGCAGCTTGGTGTCCTACTACGAGCAGTACTTC.

V gene TRBV27 combines with J gene TRBJ2-7; D unresolved. The CDR3 is 15 residues long. Germline CDR1 and CDR2: MNHEY and SMNVEV (reference sequence). The V gene lost 3 bases and the J gene lost 3 bases, with 15 bases spanning the gap. The CDR3 region has the DNA TGTGCCAGCAGTTTTAGTGTCCGACCTAACTACGAGCAGTACTTC. Its protein is CASSFSVRPNYEQYF.

The rearrangement joins TRBV5-5 to TRBJ1-3; the D is unclear. The CDR3 length is 14 residues. Trimming pared 2 bases from V and 5 bases from J, leaving 11 bases between. Germline V lookup: CDR1 SGHKS, CDR2 YYEKEE (reference sequence). For the CDR3, the DNA is TGTGCCAGCAGCTTTCAATTGGAGAGAAACACCATATATTTT. Protein sequence: CASSFQLERNTIYF.